Listed below are T cell receptor beta chains from one sample, sequenced in a study of cytomegalovirus exposure and HLA in healthy donors. Only in-frame clones appear in the TCRdb table, and some are missing; sequencing was by immunoSEQ multiplex PCR. In the table there are under 250,000 clones, roughly 84% of which are singletons. The material sequenced was PBMCs. Receptors were obtained from a human donor in good health. CDR3s include the opening cysteine and the closing phenylalanine or tryptophan. The D gene is left open where the match is weak. The size entry is marked missing in some rows and otherwise reads once, few, many or a size class.

DNA	CDR3	D	J	V	size
TGTGCCATCGAGCGGGGGCTCTCCTACGAGCAGTACTTC	CAIERGLSYEQYF	TRBD2	TRBJ2-7	TRBV2	-
TGTGCCACCAGCAGAGATACAGGGACTGAAGCTTTCTTT	CATSRDTGTEAFF	-	TRBJ1-1	TRBV15	few
TGTGCCAGCAGCTTAGCAAATAACGGGTGGCGCGAGCAGTACTTC	CASSLANNGWREQYF	-	TRBJ2-7	TRBV7-2	-
TGTGCCAGCAGCTTAGTTAGCGGCTCCTACAATGAGCAGTTCTTC	CASSLVSGSYNEQFF	-	TRBJ2-1	TRBV11-2	-
TGCGCCAGCAGTCAGGGCTCACTCACCTACGAGCAGTACTTC	CASSQGSLTYEQYF	-	TRBJ2-7	TRBV23-1	-
TGTGCCAGCAGTTTATCAGGCAGGGGGGCTCAGCCCCAGCATTTT	CASSLSGRGAQPQHF	TRBD1	TRBJ1-5	TRBV28	-
TGTGCCTGGAGTGTACTCCTCCGGGATACGCAGTATTTT	CAWSVLLRDTQYF	-	TRBJ2-3	TRBV30	-
TGTGCCAGCAGGGCGGGACAGAAAATATACAATGAGCAGTTCTTC	CASRAGQKIYNEQFF	-	TRBJ2-1	TRBV7-9	-
TGTGCCAGCAGTGATTTTTTTACAGGTGGGGCCAACGTCCTGACTTTC	CASSDFFTGGANVLTF	-	TRBJ2-6	TRBV2	-
TGTGCCAGCAGTTTCACGGGGACGCGGGACAGAGCTAACTATGGCTACACCTTC	CASSFTGTRDRANYGYTF	TRBD1	TRBJ1-2	TRBV28	once
TGTGCCAGCAGCGTAGCGGGAGGCTCAGCTTCCTACGAGCAGTACTTC	CASSVAGGSASYEQYF	TRBD2	TRBJ2-7	TRBV28	few
TGTGCCAGCTCACCACCGTCCAGGGGAGATGAAAAACTGTTTTTT	CASSPPSRGDEKLFF	-	TRBJ1-4	TRBV18	-
TGTGCCAGCAGCTCCCGGGAACACAATGAGCAGTTCTTC	CASSSREHNEQFF	-	TRBJ2-1	TRBV11-3	-
TGTGCCAGCAGCCCCTCGGGTAGCGGGTCCTACAATGAGCAGTTCTTC	CASSPSGSGSYNEQFF	TRBD2	TRBJ2-1	TRBV4-2	-
TGTGCCAGCAGCCAAGATCGCCGGACTAGCGGGAGTATAGAGACCCAGTACTTC	CASSQDRRTSGSIETQYF	TRBD2	TRBJ2-5	TRBV14	-
TGCGCCAGCAGCCAAGAGGTGGGGACAGGGGCCAACGTCCTGACTTTC	CASSQEVGTGANVLTF	-	TRBJ2-6	TRBV4-3	few
TGTGCCAGCAGTTCCCTCGCGGGCGGGGACGGCTCCTACGAGCAGTACTTC	CASSSLAGGDGSYEQYF	-	TRBJ2-7	TRBV7-9	-
TGTGCCAGCAGTTTATACAGGGTTTGGGGGCTGGATTGGCGCACAGATACGCAGTATTTT	CASSLYRVWGLDWRTDTQYF	-	TRBJ2-3	TRBV27	-
TGTGCCAGCAGCCTCTTCGGGGCGGGAGCGGTCACCGGGGAGCTGTTTTTT	CASSLFGAGAVTGELFF	TRBD2	TRBJ2-2	TRBV7-9	-
TGTGCCAGCGGGGACAGCGTGAACACTGAAGCTTTCTTT	CASGDSVNTEAFF	TRBD1	TRBJ1-1	TRBV19	-
TGTGCCAGCAGTGAAGCAAGGGGGGGCAGCAAGTCACCCCTCCACTTT	CASSEARGGSKSPLHF	-	TRBJ1-6	TRBV6-1	-